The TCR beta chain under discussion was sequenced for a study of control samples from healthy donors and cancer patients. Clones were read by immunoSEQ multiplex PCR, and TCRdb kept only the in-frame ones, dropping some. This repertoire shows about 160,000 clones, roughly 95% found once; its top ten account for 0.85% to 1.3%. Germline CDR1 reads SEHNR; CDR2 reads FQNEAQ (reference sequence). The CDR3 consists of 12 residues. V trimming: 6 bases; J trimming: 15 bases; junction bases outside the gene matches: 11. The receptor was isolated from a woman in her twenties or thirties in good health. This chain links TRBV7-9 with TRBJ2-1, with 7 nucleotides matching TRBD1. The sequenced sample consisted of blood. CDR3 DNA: TGTGCCAGCAGGTCCGGACAGGTGATGTGGTTCTTC. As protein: CASRSGQVMWFF.